The rows below give T cell receptor beta chains drawn from one sample of a study of blood T cell repertoires in COVID-19. Some clones are missing from TCRdb's copy, which holds only in-frame ones; the method was immunoSEQ multiplex PCR. This table holds around 200,000 clones, 85% found once. Sequencing was carried out using peripheral blood. The receptors originated from a woman older than 75 with acute or convalescent COVID-19. The CDR3 runs from the conserved cysteine through the conserved F or W. The D gene is left open where the match is weak. For some rows the clone size is stated as once, few or many, or as a class when expanded; others skip it.

TRBV7-2	NA	TRBJ1-2	NA	CASSLALRGYGYTF	TGTGCCAGCAGCTTAGCGCTCAGGGGCTATGGCTACACCTTC
TRBV24-1	TRBD2	TRBJ2-5	NA	CATSDPPPRGGETQYF	TGTGCCACCAGTGACCCTCCACCCCGGGGGGGAGAGACCCAGTACTTC
TRBV2	TRBD1	TRBJ2-5	NA	CASSWDRQETQYF	TGTGCCAGCAGCTGGGACAGACAAGAGACCCAGTACTTC
TRBV7-8	NA	TRBJ1-3	NA	CASSNRSGNTIYF	TGTGCCAGCAGTAATCGCTCTGGAAACACCATATATTTT
TRBV28	TRBD2	TRBJ2-1	NA	CASRPSGVYNEQFF	TGTGCCAGCAGGCCTAGCGGGGTCTACAATGAGCAGTTCTTC
TRBV18	TRBD1	TRBJ1-5	NA	CASSPDRDQPQHF	TGTGCCAGCTCACCGGACAGGGACCAGCCCCAGCATTTT
TRBV3-1/TRBV3-2	TRBD1	TRBJ1-1	NA	CASSHLDRAAEAFF	TGTGCCAGCAGCCATCTTGACAGGGCCGCTGAAGCTTTCTTT
TRBV7-2	TRBD1	TRBJ1-2	NA	CASSFQGASAGYTF	TGTGCCAGCAGCTTTCAGGGGGCGTCTGCCGGCTACACCTTC
TRBV27	NA	TRBJ2-1	NA	CASSLSQGSGFGEQFF	TGTGCCAGCAGTCTATCACAGGGGAGCGGGTTCGGTGAGCAGTTCTTC
TRBV2	NA	TRBJ1-2	NA	CASNELQGGYTF	TGTGCCAGCAATGAACTCCAGGGAGGCTACACCTTC
TRBV18	NA	TRBJ2-3	NA	CASSPIEGTDTQYF	TGTGCCAGCTCACCGATCGAGGGAACAGATACGCAGTATTTT
TRBV18	NA	TRBJ2-7	NA	CASSPGGGYEQYF	TGTGCCAGCTCACCAGGGGGCGGATACGAGCAGTACTTC
TRBV10-3	TRBD1	TRBJ2-5	NA	CAISEGQGQETQYF	TGTGCCATCAGTGAGGGACAGGGCCAAGAGACCCAGTACTTC
TRBV2	NA	TRBJ2-7	once	CASSDTGASGYEQYF	TGTGCCAGCAGTGATACGGGGGCTAGCGGCTACGAGCAGTACTTC
TRBV3-1/TRBV3-2	NA	TRBJ2-1	NA	CASSLLAVSSSYNEQFF	TGTGCCAGCAGCCTTTTAGCGGTAAGCAGCTCCTACAATGAGCAGTTCTTC
TRBV7-2	NA	TRBJ1-3	NA	CASSSPGKNGNTIYF	TGTGCCAGCAGCTCCCCAGGGAAGAATGGAAACACCATATATTTT
TRBV29-1	TRBD1	TRBJ2-7	NA	CSAHGADRRNEQYF	TGCAGCGCCCACGGGGCGGACAGGAGGAACGAGCAGTACTTC
TRBV29-1	TRBD2	TRBJ2-1	NA	CSVWTSGRENEQFF	TGCAGCGTCTGGACTAGCGGGAGGGAAAATGAGCAGTTCTTC
TRBV30	NA	TRBJ1-4	NA	CAWSRRSDEKLFF	TGTGCCTGGAGTCGACGGAGTGATGAAAAACTGTTTTTT
TRBV5-4	NA	TRBJ1-2	once	CASSFRGSSNYGYTF	TGTGCCAGCAGCTTCCGAGGGTCGTCTAACTATGGCTACACCTTC
TRBV7-8	NA	TRBJ2-3	NA	CASSLAIRGTDTQYF	TGTGCCAGCAGCTTAGCTATTAGAGGCACAGATACGCAGTATTTT
TRBV5-6	TRBD1	TRBJ1-2	NA	CASSLRDSNYGYTF	TGTGCCAGCAGCCTCCGGGACAGCAACTATGGCTACACCTTC
TRBV7-2	TRBD1	TRBJ1-4	NA	CASSSRGGTGQEKLFF	TGTGCCAGCAGCTCCAGAGGGGGGACAGGGCAAGAAAAACTGTTTTTT
TRBV27	NA	TRBJ1-2	NA	CASSSTLENPTYGYTF	TGTGCCAGCAGTTCGACCCTAGAAAACCCTACCTATGGCTACACCTTC
TRBV28	TRBD1	TRBJ1-3	once	CASSVPGQGGGNTIYF	TGTGCCAGCAGTGTGCCGGGACAGGGGGGCGGAAACACCATATATTTT
TRBV7-2	NA	TRBJ2-5	NA	CASSYNGGTQETQYF	TGTGCCAGCAGCTACAATGGCGGGACTCAAGAGACCCAGTACTTC
TRBV10-1	NA	TRBJ1-1	few	CASSAATGTSSEAFF	TGCGCCAGCAGCGCAGCGACCGGGACATCATCTGAAGCTTTCTTT
TRBV5-1	NA	TRBJ1-6	NA	CASSLDRPYNSPLHF	TGCGCCAGCAGCTTGGACAGGCCCTATAATTCACCCCTCCACTTT
TRBV4-2	TRBD1	TRBJ1-2	NA	CASSHGTGAGYTF	TGTGCCAGCAGCCACGGGACAGGGGCTGGCTACACCTTC
TRBV20-1	NA	TRBJ2-1	NA	CSASQYNEQFF	TGCAGTGCTAGTCAATACAATGAGCAGTTCTTC
TRBV6-5	NA	TRBJ1-1	NA	CAATRTADTEAFF	TGTGCCGCAACCCGGACTGCGGACACTGAAGCTTTCTTT
TRBV6-6	TRBD1	TRBJ1-5	few	CASSSERDRGVQPQHF	TGTGCCAGCAGTTCCGAGAGGGACAGGGGCGTTCAGCCCCAGCATTTT
TRBV15	NA	TRBJ2-6	NA	CATSRVSGSEGANVLTF	TGTGCCACCAGCAGAGTCTCAGGTTCAGAGGGGGCCAACGTCCTGACTTTC
TRBV18	NA	TRBJ2-1	NA	CASSQGSGAYNEQFF	TGTGCCAGCTCACAGGGTTCCGGGGCCTACAATGAGCAGTTCTTC
TRBV23-1	NA	TRBJ1-2	NA	CASRLLQGPSNYGYTF	TGCGCCAGCAGACTTCTACAGGGTCCATCTAACTATGGCTACACCTTC
TRBV19	TRBD2	TRBJ2-7	NA	CASSIDSSGSYEQYF	TGTGCCAGTAGTATAGATTCTAGCGGGAGTTACGAGCAGTACTTC
TRBV2	NA	TRBJ1-4	NA	CASREDSLNEKLFF	TGTGCCAGCAGGGAGGACAGCCTAAATGAAAAACTGTTTTTT
TRBV7-9	TRBD1	TRBJ2-7	few	CASSLRGRGIREQYF	TGTGCCAGCAGCTTAAGAGGCAGGGGGATTCGCGAGCAGTACTTC
TRBV16	NA	TRBJ1-5	NA	CASSGQVNQPQHF	TGTGCCAGCAGCGGGCAGGTCAATCAGCCCCAGCATTTT